The next 21 T cell receptor beta chains were all read from a single sample in a study of T cell repertoires in cytomegalovirus infection. Each CDR3 protein is one row after TCRdb ran MiXCR on the reads. The sample records roughly 990,000 distinct CDR3 sequences, roughly 30% being singletons. No antigen has been identified for these receptors. This specimen consisted of cultured CD8+ T cells from PBMCs, obtained from culture after CMV antigen stimulation. Receptors were obtained from a human donor in good health (CMV status not recorded). Some clones in this sample may be carry-over from other donors' samples.

Concerning this clonotype: A much larger clone lies one base from this, so it may be a read error. This chain links TRBV7-9 with TRBJ2-1, with D tentatively TRBD2 (5 bases). This CDR3 has 14 amino acids. The germline gives CDR1 SEHNR, CDR2 FQNEAQ (reference sequence). The CDR3 region is CVSLPIASYNEQFF. CDR3 bases: TGTGTCAGCCTACCGATAGCGTCCTACAATGAGCAGTTCTTC. Full variable domain (remainder filled in from reference TRBV7-9 and TRBJ2-1): DTGVSQNPRHKITKRGQNVTFRCDPISEHNRLYWYRQTLGQGPEFLTYFQNEAQLEKSRLLSDRFSAERPKGSFSTLEIQRTEQGDSAMYLCVSLPIASYNEQFFGPGTRLTVL.

J is TRBJ2-7 and V is TRBV7-9, with D perhaps matching TRBD2 (6 bases). The germline CDR1 and CDR2 sequences are SEHNR and FQNEAQ (reference sequence). CDR3 length equals 15 residues. Trimming removed 5 bases from V and 4 bases from J, with 18 bases in between. The CDR3 DNA is TGTGCCAGCAGCGCGGGGACTTCGCCTGGTTACGAGCAGTACTTC. Amino acids: CASSAGTSPGYEQYF.

This clonotype was found a few times. The V call is TRBV27, the J call TRBJ2-1; 9 bases align to TRBD2. The CDR3 totals 15 residues. Germline V lookup: CDR1 MNHEY, CDR2 SMNVEV (reference sequence). With V trimmed by 2 bases and J by 6 bases, 5 bases remained unmatched. DNA of the CDR3: TGTGCCAGCAGTTTAGTGGGACTAGCCCGCAATGAGCAGTTCTTC. It yields the protein CASSLVGLARNEQFF.

The CDR3 loop is CSAHDGTGWHYGYTF. The DNA for the CDR3 is TGCAGTGCTCATGACGGGACAGGTTGGCACTATGGCTACACCTTC. This chain links TRBV20-1 with TRBJ1-2; TRBD1 agrees at 8 bases. The length of the CDR3 is 15 residues. From germline, CDR1 is DFQATT and CDR2 SNEGSKA (reference sequence). The junction had 11 bases not matched to a gene; V was cut back by 5 bases and J by 3 bases.

This clonotype was seen a handful of times. This chain uses TRBV11-1 with TRBJ2-1, with no clear D. Germline V gene sequence: CDR1 SGHAT, CDR2 FQDESV (reference sequence). The CDR3 covers 14 residues. Trimming pared 8 bases from V and 3 bases from J, leaving 14 bases between. This CDR3 reads CASAGSPGYNEQFF. Here the CDR3 DNA reads TGTGCCAGCGCCGGGTCCCCTGGCTACAATGAGCAGTTCTTC.

There are a few counts of this clonotype. This chain uses TRBV6-1 with TRBJ1-1; TRBD1 aligns across 8 bases. This CDR3 comprises 14 residues. Trimming cost V 6 bases and J 4 bases; bases outside gene matches: 7. Germline loops: CDR1 MNHNS, CDR2 SASEGT. The DNA of the CDR3 is TGTGCCAGCAGCCCGACAGGGGCGTTCACTGAAGCTTTCTTT. Protein sequence: CASSPTGAFTEAFF.

This clonotype was seen many times. The genes are TRBV15 and TRBJ2-7; 14 positions match TRBD2. The CDR3 spans 17 residues. With V trimmed by 3 bases and J by 2 bases, 6 bases remained unmatched. Germline V gene lookup returns CDR1 LNHNV and CDR2 YYDKDF (reference sequence). The CDR3 DNA follows: TGTGCCACCAGCAGGACTAGCGGGGGGGCCGGCACCTACGAGCAGTACTTC. This translates into CATSRTSGGAGTYEQYF. The variable domain in full, with the rest retrieved from reference TRBV15 and TRBJ2-7, is DAMVIQNPRYQVTQFGKPVTLSCSQTLNHNVMYWYQQKSSQAPKLLFHYYDKDFNNEADTPDNFQSRRPNTSFCFLDIRSPGLGDTAMYLCATSRTSGGAGTYEQYFGPGTRLTVT.

The gene calls are TRBV5-6 and TRBJ2-5, with D tentatively TRBD1 (6 bases). Germline CDR1 and CDR2: SGHDT and YYEEEE. CDR3 length equals 16 residues. The V end lost 6 bases, the J end lost 1 base, and 19 bases lay between the germline ends. This CDR3 reads CASNPMGHGVQETQYF. The CDR3 nucleotides read TGTGCCAGCAACCCCATGGGACACGGAGTCCAAGAGACCCAGTACTTC. Full variable domain (outside the CDR3, taken from reference TRBV5-6 and TRBJ2-5): DAGVTQSPTHLIKTRGQQVTLRCSPKSGHDTVSWYQQALGQGPQFIFQYYEEEERQRGNFPDRFSGHQFPNYSSELNVNALLLGDSALYLCASNPMGHGVQETQYFGPGTRLLVL.

This clonotype was detected ten times or more. The chain couples TRBV7-9 to TRBJ1-2; D call uncertain. Looked up from germline, CDR1 is SEHNR and CDR2 is FQNEAQ (reference sequence). This CDR3 is built from 15 residues. The ends were cut back, 2 bases at V and 0 bases at J, with 10 bases in the middle. The CDR3 sequence is CASSLTGSSNYGYTF. The CDR3 nucleotides read TGTGCCAGCAGCTTAACCGGAAGCTCTAACTATGGCTACACCTTC. The complete variable domain, with remaining parts taken from reference TRBV7-9 and TRBJ1-2, reads DTGVSQNPRHKITKRGQNVTFRCDPISEHNRLYWYRQTLGQGPEFLTYFQNEAQLEKSRLLSDRFSAERPKGSFSTLEIQRTEQGDSAMYLCASSLTGSSNYGYTFGSGTRLTVV.

This clonotype was recorded at least ten times. The CDR3, as DNA: TGTGCCAGCAGTTTTATCACAGGGGCTGGGGACGGGGACACTGAAGCTTTCTTT. Encoded protein: CASSFITGAGDGDTEAFF. The chain combines TRBV12-3 or TRBV12-4 with TRBJ1-1; 7 nucleotides agree with TRBD1. The CDR3 runs to 18 residues. The V gene end was trimmed by 3 bases and the J gene end by 3 bases; junction bases not matched to a gene: 16.

This sequence joins TRBV6-2 or TRBV6-3 and TRBJ2-1, with 9 bases that match TRBD2. The CDR3 is made up of 15 amino acids. J gave up 5 bases and V 3 bases, and 5 bases lay outside the gene matches. Germline CDR1 reads MNHEY; CDR2 reads SVGEGT. The CDR3 region is CASSYVLAGNNEQFF. The DNA for the CDR3 is TGTGCCAGCAGTTATGTCCTAGCGGGGAACAATGAGCAGTTCTTC.

This chain connects TRBV7-3 to TRBJ1-2; tentative D call: TRBD1 (5 bases). V gave up 0 bases and J gave up 4 bases, with 15 bases separating them. CDR1 SGHTA and CDR2 FQGTGA come from the germline V gene. This CDR3 is built from 16 residues. Written as DNA, the CDR3 is TGTGCCAGCAGCTTAACAGCACAGGCCACTTCCTATGGCTACACCTTC. This gives the protein CASSLTAQATSYGYTF.

The V and J genes are TRBV4-1 and TRBJ2-4; D might be TRBD2 (6 bases). There are 19 residues in the CDR3. CDR1 and CDR2 (germline): MGHRA, YSYEKL. The V end was cut by 0 bases, the J end by 1 base, with 19 bases between. The CDR3, as DNA: TGCGCCAGCAGCCAAGATCCGGGGGACCATACCCGGGCCAAAAACATTCAGTACTTC. Amino acids: CASSQDPGDHTRAKNIQYF.

Written as DNA, the CDR3 is TGTGCCAGCAACGGGGGGCGCGGGGCTTTCTTT. Translated: CASNGGRGAFF. The chain uses TRBV6-1 and TRBJ1-1; D is perhaps TRBD1 (6 bases). CDR1 and CDR2 from the germline V gene are MNHNS and SASEGT. Trimming shortened V by 7 bases and J by 11 bases, and 14 bases separated the two germline ends. This CDR3 spans 11 amino acids.

This clonotype has more than one count but fewer than ten. The chain is built from TRBV4-1 and TRBJ1-1; tentative D call: TRBD1 (5 bases). This CDR3 region has 16 residues. Trimming took off 0 bases at V and 7 bases at J, with 18 bases between the two ends. Germline CDR1 reads MGHRA; CDR2 reads YSYEKL. The CDR3 DNA follows: TGCGCCAGCAGCCAAGATAGGGGCGGGGCCCCAATTGAAGCTTTCTTT. Its protein is CASSQDRGGAPIEAFF.

V gene TRBV12-3 or TRBV12-4 combines with J gene TRBJ2-1; D gene unclear. The germline V and J ends were trimmed by 1 base and 0 bases, with 7 bases remaining between them. The CDR3 length is 15 residues. DNA of the CDR3: TGTGCCAGCAGTTTAGGGCCCCTCTCCTACAATGAGCAGTTCTTC. Translating gives CASSLGPLSYNEQFF.

The rearrangement links TRBV2 to TRBJ1-2, with 7 nucleotides matching TRBD1. V shed 7 bases, J shed 4 bases, and the junction held 9 bases outside the gene matches. CDR3 size: 14 residues. Germline CDR1 is SNHLY and CDR2 is FYNNEI. The CDR3 is CASKDIKGAYGYTF. The CDR3 DNA is TGTGCCAGCAAGGATATAAAGGGGGCCTATGGCTACACCTTC.

This clonotype was picked up a small number of times. V gene TRBV19 combines with J gene TRBJ2-7, with 8 bases aligning to TRBD2. The V gene end was trimmed by 3 bases and the J gene end by 0 bases; junction bases not matched to a gene: 7. The CDR3 is 16 residues long. Germline CDR1 reads LNHDA; CDR2 reads SQIVND (reference sequence). CDR3: CASSMGLAGDSYEQYF. As DNA, the CDR3 is TGTGCCAGTAGTATGGGTCTAGCGGGTGACTCCTACGAGCAGTACTTC.

V and J are TRBV13 and TRBJ1-2; 8 bases agree with TRBD1. Per the germline V gene, CDR1 is PRHDT and CDR2 is FYEKMQ (reference sequence). CDR3 length equals 15 residues. V lost 4 bases to trimming and J lost 1 base; unmatched junction nucleotides: 5. The chain's CDR3 is CASSSARGRNYGYTF. In DNA, the CDR3 is TGTGCCAGCAGCTCTGCCAGGGGGCGTAACTATGGCTACACCTTC. The full variable domain, rest sourced from reference TRBV13 and TRBJ1-2, is AAGVIQSPRHLIKEKRETATLKCYPIPRHDTVYWYQQGPGQDPQFLISFYEKMQSDKGSIPDRFSAQQFSDYHSELNMSSLELGDSALYFCASSSARGRNYGYTFGSGTRLTVV.

This clonotype occurred a few times. The chain is built from TRBV7-6 and TRBJ2-1, with 9 positions matching TRBD1. CDR1 SGHVS and CDR2 FNYEAQ come from the germline V gene. V was clipped by 5 bases and J by 10 bases; unmatched bases: 9. This CDR3 is 14 amino acids long. The CDR3 nucleotides are TGTGCCAGCAGCACCGGGACAGGGAGTAAAGAGCAGTTCTTC. This sequence encodes CASSTGTGSKEQFF.

There are a few counts of this clonotype. The CDR3 loop reads CARYRGPDTEAFF. CDR3 sequence (DNA): TGTGCCCGATACAGGGGACCTGACACTGAAGCTTTCTTT. The chain joins TRBV2 to TRBJ1-1, with 7 bases lining up with TRBD1. V was clipped by 11 bases and J by 3 bases; unmatched bases: 9. The CDR3 length is 13 residues. Germline CDR1 is SNHLY and CDR2 is FYNNEI. The variable domain in full, with the rest retrieved from reference TRBV2 and TRBJ1-1, is EPEVTQTPSHQVTQMGQEVILRCVPISNHLYFYWYRQILGQKVEFLVSFYNNEISEKSEIFDDQFSVERPDGSNFTLKIRSTKLEDSAMYFCARYRGPDTEAFFGQGTRLTVV.